This note documents a single TCR beta chain sequence. V lost 6 bases and J 0 bases, leaving 5 bases between the germline ends. This CDR3 has 12 amino acids. Per the germline V gene, CDR1 is MNHNS and CDR2 is SASEGT. This specimen comes from a study of PD-L1 blockade in urothelial cancer. Time point meaning: pretreatment peripheral blood. The method was immunoSEQ multiplex PCR; TCRdb's version includes in-frame clones alone and lacks a portion of them. Of tens of thousands of clones in the sample, about four fifths were seen once. V and J are TRBV6-1 and TRBJ2-5; no firm D call. The origin of this receptor is a man between 65 and 85 years old with urothelial cancer. Sequencing used PBMCs, obtained around atezolizumab (anti-PD-L1) treatment. The CDR3, as DNA: TGTGCCAGCAGCGACAACCAAGAGACCCAGTACTTC. It specifies CASSDNQETQYF.